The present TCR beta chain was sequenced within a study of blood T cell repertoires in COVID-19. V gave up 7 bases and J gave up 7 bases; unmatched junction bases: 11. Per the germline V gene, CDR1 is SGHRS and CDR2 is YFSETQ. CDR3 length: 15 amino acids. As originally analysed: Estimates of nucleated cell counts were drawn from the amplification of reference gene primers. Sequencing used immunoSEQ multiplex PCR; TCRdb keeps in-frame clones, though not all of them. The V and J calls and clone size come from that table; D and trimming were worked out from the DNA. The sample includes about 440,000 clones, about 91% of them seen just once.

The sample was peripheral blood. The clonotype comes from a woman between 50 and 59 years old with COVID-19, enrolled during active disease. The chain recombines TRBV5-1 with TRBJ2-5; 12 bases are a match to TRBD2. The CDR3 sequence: CASSPSGGVARTQYF. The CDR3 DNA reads TGCGCCAGCTCCCCTAGCGGGGGGGTAGCGAGGACCCAGTACTTC.